These 16 T cell receptor beta chains originate from one sample sequenced in a study of CD8+CD57+ T cells in acquired aplastic anemia. Genomic DNA, the template, was used for profiling of the TCR beta VDJ and CDR3. TCRdb re-called the reads with MiXCR, one entry per CDR3 protein. This table holds about 150,000 distinct CDR3 sequences, about 52% found once. Patients chosen for sequencing had CD8+CD57+ cells that had expanded, as shown by flow cytometry. The sequenced material came from sorted CD4+, CD8+, or CD8+CD57+ T cells (not recorded which) from PBMCs. The source is a human donor with aplastic anemia.

This clonotype was seen a handful of times. The CDR3 region has the DNA TGCAGTGCTAGGCCCATATCCTACGAGCAGTACTTC. Translation: CSARPISYEQYF. The chain links TRBV20-1 to TRBJ2-7, with D hard to call. V shed 3 bases and J shed 1 base, with 7 bases lying between them. The CDR3 extends over 12 amino acids. Germline V gives CDR1 DFQATT, CDR2 SNEGSKA (reference sequence).

This clonotype was recorded at least ten times. V and J are TRBV5-6 and TRBJ2-7; the match to TRBD1 covers 8 bases. Germline CDR1 reads SGHDT; CDR2 reads YYEEEE. J lost 0 bases, V lost 4 bases, and 3 bases had no gene match. This CDR3 contains 14 residues. The CDR3 DNA sequence: TGTGCCAGCAGCCCGACAGGGGTCTCCTACGAGCAGTACTTC. It codes for CASSPTGVSYEQYF.

The genes are TRBV19 and TRBJ1-2, with 9 bases that match TRBD1. With 7 bases clipped from V and 5 bases from J, the junction kept 11 bases outside the gene matches. CDR1 and CDR2 (germline): LNHDA, SQIVND (reference sequence). The CDR3 runs to 15 residues. As DNA, the CDR3 is TGTGCCAGTACCACCTCCTCCGGGACAGGGTATGGCTACACCTTC. Translated, it gives CASTTSSGTGYGYTF.

This clonotype was picked up one time. One end of the junction does not line up with germline, which may come from a read error. The J gene is TRBJ2-3, the V gene TRBV20-1; TRBD2 matches at 9 bases. There are 16 residues in the CDR3. CDR1 and CDR2 (germline): DFQATT, SNEGSKA (reference sequence). The CDR3 protein is CSARDRASGITDTRYF. The CDR3 bases are TGCAGTGCTAGAGATAGAGCTAGCGGGATCACAGATACGCGGTATTTT.

This clonotype occurred a few times. The chain couples TRBV20-1 to TRBJ2-5; D might be TRBD2 (5 bases). Germline assignment: CDR1 DFQATT and CDR2 SNEGSKA (reference sequence). Trimming took 0 bases from V and 0 from J, leaving 11 bases between them. The CDR3 is 15 amino acids. CDR3 amino acids: CSARDGRANQETQYF. The CDR3, as DNA: TGCAGTGCTAGAGATGGGCGGGCGAACCAAGAGACCCAGTACTTC.

The chain combines TRBV7-8 with TRBJ1-6; no clear D gene. The V gene's germline CDR1 is SGHVS and CDR2 FQNEAQ. Between the trimmed V and J ends, which lost 7 bases and 13 bases, there was a span of 14 bases. The CDR3 sequence is 12 residues long. CDR3: CASTPDGWPLHF. CDR3 coding DNA: TGTGCCAGCACCCCCGACGGGTGGCCCCTCCACTTT.

This clonotype was observed a single time. The chain joins TRBV20-1 to TRBJ1-1; D gene ambiguous. The CDR3 has 13 amino acids. Trimming removed 5 bases from V and 1 base from J, with 11 bases in between. The germline V gene has CDR1 DFQATT and CDR2 SNEGSKA (reference sequence). The CDR3 is CSAFFQANTEAFF. The CDR3 DNA reads as TGCAGTGCTTTCTTTCAGGCGAACACTGAAGCTTTCTTT.

The table lists this clonotype with many counts. V is TRBV4-2 and J is TRBJ2-3; TRBD2 matches at 9 bases. The ends lost 0 bases at V and 3 bases at J; junction bases unmatched: 10. This CDR3 has 18 residues. CDR1 and CDR2 (germline): LGHNA, YNFKEQ. As DNA, the CDR3 is TGTGCCAGCAGCCAAGATTGGCGGCGGGGGGGCGGAACAGATACGCAGTATTTT. As protein: CASSQDWRRGGGTDTQYF.

The chain joins TRBV25-1 to TRBJ1-6; D is unclear. Germline V CDR1 and CDR2: MGHDK, SYGVNS. The length of the CDR3 is 15 residues. V was trimmed by 7 bases and J by 4 bases, leaving 14 bases between them. The CDR3 coding sequence is TGTGCCAGCACCATAGGTGAGGCGTATAATTCACCCCTCCACTTT. This encodes CASTIGEAYNSPLHF.

Concerning this clonotype itself: The conserved final phenylalanine or tryptophan is absent from the CDR3, which likely points to a read error. V gene TRBV15 combines with J gene TRBJ1-6; D is perhaps TRBD1 (6 bases). From germline, CDR1 is LNHNV and CDR2 YYDKDF (reference sequence). CDR3 size: 18 residues. Trimming pared 3 bases from V and 0 bases from J, leaving 15 bases between. The CDR3 region is CATSREETGLSYNSPLHS. CDR3 coding DNA: TGTGCCACCAGCAGGGAAGAAACAGGGCTCTCCTATAATTCACCCCTCCACTCT.

This clonotype has only a few counts. CDR3 sequence: CASSYLGQGYGYTF. The CDR3 coding sequence is TGTGCCAGCAGTTACCTCGGACAGGGGTATGGCTACACCTTC. The J gene is TRBJ1-2, the V gene TRBV6-5, with 9 bases identical to TRBD1. The CDR3 sequence is 14 residues long. Per the germline V gene, CDR1 is MNHEY and CDR2 is SVGAGI. The ends lost 2 bases at V and 5 bases at J; junction bases unmatched: 3.

DNA of the CDR3: TGTGCCAGCGCCCTGACTAGCGGGGGGCCAATCACAGATACGCAGTATTTT. Amino acids: CASALTSGGPITDTQYF. The chain couples TRBV2 to TRBJ2-3; 13 bases line up with TRBD2. V was clipped by 8 bases and J by 2 bases; unmatched bases: 10. Germline V gene lookup returns CDR1 SNHLY and CDR2 FYNNEI. The CDR3 contains 17 residues.

The chain employs TRBV2 and TRBJ1-2, with D unresolved. Trimming shortened V by 7 bases and J by 1 base, and 16 bases separated the two germline ends. Germline CDR1 is SNHLY and CDR2 is FYNNEI. The CDR3 sequence is 15 residues long. The CDR3 nucleotides read TGTGCCAGCACCGGAACTCCAGCCTTTAACTATGGCTACACCTTC. Its protein is CASTGTPAFNYGYTF.

The sample holds many counts of this clonotype. The rearrangement uses TRBV5-6 and TRBJ2-1; TRBD2 aligns across 7 bases. V trimming: 3 bases; J trimming: 5 bases; junction bases outside the gene matches: 8. CDR1 is SGHDT and CDR2 is YYEEEE in the germline V gene. The CDR3 length is 15 residues. CDR3 sequence (DNA): TGTGCCAGCAGCTGGGGGGGTGAAGCAGACAATGAGCAGTTCTTC. This codes for CASSWGGEADNEQFF.

The genes are TRBV10-3 and TRBJ1-2; D is unresolved. CDR3 length: 14 amino acids. Trimming pared 0 bases from V and 0 bases from J, leaving 5 bases between. Germline V gives CDR1 ENHRY, CDR2 SYGVKD. CDR3 amino acids: CAISESPTNYGYTF. CDR3 nucleotides: TGTGCCATCAGTGAGTCCCCGACTAACTATGGCTACACCTTC.

This clonotype occurred once. This chain links TRBV2 with TRBJ2-1; 13 bases map to TRBD2. Germline V gives CDR1 SNHLY, CDR2 FYNNEI. CDR3 length: 14 residues. The V and J ends lost 8 bases and 8 bases, in that order; junction bases with no gene match: 6. CDR3 amino acids: CASWGTSGMDEQFF. The CDR3 bases are TGTGCCAGCTGGGGGACTAGCGGGATGGATGAGCAGTTCTTC.